This TCR beta chain was profiled in a study of blood T cell repertoires in COVID-19. Study-level information: PBMCs, B-cell-depleted T cells, or T cells were the source of the cDNA or gDNA that made up the material.

Sequenced by immunoSEQ multiplex PCR; TCRdb stores in-frame clones only, minus some. The sample contains approximately 250,000 clones, around nine tenths of which appear only once. This clone has just one count. This CDR3 region has 18 residues. The germline gives CDR1 KGHSH, CDR2 LQKENI. Trimming cost V 2 bases and J 1 base; bases outside gene matches: 10. V and J are TRBV18 and TRBJ1-1, with 10 bases fitting TRBD1. This clonotype was sampled from a man aged 40-49 years with active or convalescent COVID-19. Sequences were obtained from peripheral blood. The CDR3, as DNA: TGTGCCAGCTCACCATACCTCCCGGGACAGGGGAAGAACACTGAAGCTTTCTTT. Its protein is CASSPYLPGQGKNTEAFF.